What follows describes a single TCR beta chain. Measured with immunoSEQ multiplex PCR; TCRdb has only the in-frame clones, and not every one. In the table there are around 79,000 clones, roughly 94% of which are singletons. The data are from a study of technical replicates of blood from four donors. The germline V gene has CDR1 LNHNV and CDR2 YYDKDF (reference sequence). Trimming stripped 0 bases from V and 0 bases from J, with 18 bases between. The CDR3 is 19 residues long. Sequenced input: T cells isolated from PBMCs. V usage is TRBV15 and J usage is TRBJ1-5, with D maybe TRBD1 (5 bases). The TCR comes from a human donor in good health. For the CDR3, the DNA is TGTGCCACCAGCAGAGATTCAATACAGGACTACTATAGCAATCAGCCCCAGCATTTT. This sequence encodes CATSRDSIQDYYSNQPQHF.